The source of this T cell receptor beta chain is a study of beta chain features in type 1 diabetes. Study context: Examination of sorted cells across all samples involved around 100,000,000 cells. Study-level points and caveats: There was a moderate but significant shortening of TCRB CDR3s in all four CD4+ subsets of Type 1 diabetes patients.

This CDR3 comprises 15 residues. Germline trimming cut 4 bases from V and 6 bases from J; bases unmatched to any gene: 5. Per germline, CDR1 SNHLY and CDR2 FYNNEI. Every isolated RNA sample was fully reverse transcribed, so sequencing captured expressed TCRB transcripts. TCRdb's copy holds only in-frame clones and misses some; the assay was immunoSEQ multiplex PCR. The sample has about 150,000 clones; more than 10% are singletons. This clone was observed a handful of times. Antigen specificity is unknown. The receptor was derived from a man between 18 and 35 years old with type 1 diabetes. The chain carries TRBV2 and TRBJ2-3; 12 nucleotides match TRBD2. The sample comprised central memory CD4+ T cells from blood. This CDR3 is CASSAGLAGWDTQYF. The DNA for the CDR3 is TGTGCCAGCAGTGCCGGACTAGCGGGGTGGGATACGCAGTATTTT.